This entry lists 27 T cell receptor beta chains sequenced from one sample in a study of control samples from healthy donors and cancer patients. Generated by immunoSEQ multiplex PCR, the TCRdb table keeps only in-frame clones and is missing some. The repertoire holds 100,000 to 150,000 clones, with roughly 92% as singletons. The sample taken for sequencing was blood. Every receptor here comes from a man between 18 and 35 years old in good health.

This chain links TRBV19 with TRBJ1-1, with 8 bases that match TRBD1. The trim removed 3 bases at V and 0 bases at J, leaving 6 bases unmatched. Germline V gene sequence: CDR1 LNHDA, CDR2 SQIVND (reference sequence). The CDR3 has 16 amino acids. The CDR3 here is CASSILRGLLNTEAFF. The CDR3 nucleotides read TGTGCCAGTAGTATTCTCAGGGGGCTATTGAACACTGAAGCTTTCTTT.

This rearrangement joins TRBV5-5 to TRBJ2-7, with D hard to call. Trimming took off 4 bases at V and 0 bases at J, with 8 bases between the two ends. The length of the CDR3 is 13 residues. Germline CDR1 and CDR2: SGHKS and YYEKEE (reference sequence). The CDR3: CASSPQSSYEQYF. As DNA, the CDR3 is TGTGCCAGCAGCCCACAGTCCTCCTACGAGCAGTACTTC.

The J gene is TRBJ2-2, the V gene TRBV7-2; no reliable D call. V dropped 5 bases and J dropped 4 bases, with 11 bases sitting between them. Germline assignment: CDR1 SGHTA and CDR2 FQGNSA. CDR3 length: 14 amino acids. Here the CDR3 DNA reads TGTGCCAGCAGCCTTAGACTCATCACCGGGGAGCTGTTTTTT. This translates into CASSLRLITGELFF.

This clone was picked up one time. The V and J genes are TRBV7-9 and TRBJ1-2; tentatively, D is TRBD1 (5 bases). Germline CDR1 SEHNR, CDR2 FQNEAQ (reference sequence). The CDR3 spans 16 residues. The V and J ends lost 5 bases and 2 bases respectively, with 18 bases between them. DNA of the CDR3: TGTGCCAGCAGCAGAGAGGGGCAGTTACTAAACTATGGCTACACCTTC. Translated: CASSREGQLLNYGYTF.

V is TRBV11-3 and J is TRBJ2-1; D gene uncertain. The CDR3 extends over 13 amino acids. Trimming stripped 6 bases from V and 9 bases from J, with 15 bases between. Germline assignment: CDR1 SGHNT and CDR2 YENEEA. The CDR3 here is CASSRDGFSEQFF. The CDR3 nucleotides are TGTGCCAGCAGTCGCGATGGGTTTAGTGAGCAGTTCTTC.

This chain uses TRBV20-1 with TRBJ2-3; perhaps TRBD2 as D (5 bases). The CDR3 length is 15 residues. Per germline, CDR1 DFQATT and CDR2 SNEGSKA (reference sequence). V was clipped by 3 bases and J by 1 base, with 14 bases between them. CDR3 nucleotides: TGCAGTGCTAGTGGTCAGGCGGGCGGCACAGATACGCAGTATTTT. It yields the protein CSASGQAGGTDTQYF.

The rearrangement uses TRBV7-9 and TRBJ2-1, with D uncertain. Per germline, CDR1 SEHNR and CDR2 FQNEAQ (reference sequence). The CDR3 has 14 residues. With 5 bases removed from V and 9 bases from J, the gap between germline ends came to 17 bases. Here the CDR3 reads CASSLAGVTGEQFF. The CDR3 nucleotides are TGTGCCAGCAGCCTGGCTGGTGTTACTGGTGAGCAGTTCTTC.

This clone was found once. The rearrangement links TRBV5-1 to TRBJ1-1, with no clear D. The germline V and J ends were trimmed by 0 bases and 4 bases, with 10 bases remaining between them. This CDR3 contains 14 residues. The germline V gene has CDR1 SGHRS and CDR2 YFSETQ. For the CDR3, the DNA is TGCGCCAGCAGCTTGGAGAGCACCGGCACTGAAGCTTTCTTT. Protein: CASSLESTGTEAFF.

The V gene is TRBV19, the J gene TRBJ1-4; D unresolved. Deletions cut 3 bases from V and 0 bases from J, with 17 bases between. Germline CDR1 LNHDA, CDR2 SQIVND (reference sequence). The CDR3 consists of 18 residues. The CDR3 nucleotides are TGTGCCAGTAGTATGGGTGTCTGGCAGCGTTCAACTAATGAAAAACTGTTTTTT. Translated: CASSMGVWQRSTNEKLFF.

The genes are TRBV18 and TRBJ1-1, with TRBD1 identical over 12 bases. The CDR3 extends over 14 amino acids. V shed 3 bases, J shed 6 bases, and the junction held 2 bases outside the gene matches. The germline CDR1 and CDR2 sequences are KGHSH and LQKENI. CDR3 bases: TGTGCCAGCTCACCGGGGACAGGGGGCCCTGAAGCTTTCTTT. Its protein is CASSPGTGGPEAFF.

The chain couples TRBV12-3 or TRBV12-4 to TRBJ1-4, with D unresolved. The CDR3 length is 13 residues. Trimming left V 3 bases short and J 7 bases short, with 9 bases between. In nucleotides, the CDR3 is TGTGCCAGCAGTTTTGAGTTTGGTGAAAAACTGTTTTTT. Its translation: CASSFEFGEKLFF.

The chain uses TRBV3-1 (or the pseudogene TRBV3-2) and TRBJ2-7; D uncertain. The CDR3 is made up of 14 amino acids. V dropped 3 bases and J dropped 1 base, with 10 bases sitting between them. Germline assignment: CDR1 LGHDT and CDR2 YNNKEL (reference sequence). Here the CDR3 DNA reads TGTGCCAGCAGCCATGCGGACGGTTCCTACGAGCAGTACTTC. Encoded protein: CASSHADGSYEQYF.

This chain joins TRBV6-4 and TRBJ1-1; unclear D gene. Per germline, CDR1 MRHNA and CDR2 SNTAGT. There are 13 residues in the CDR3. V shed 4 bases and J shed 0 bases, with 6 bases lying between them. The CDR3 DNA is TGTGCCAGCAGTGCAGGAATGAACACTGAAGCTTTCTTT. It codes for CASSAGMNTEAFF.

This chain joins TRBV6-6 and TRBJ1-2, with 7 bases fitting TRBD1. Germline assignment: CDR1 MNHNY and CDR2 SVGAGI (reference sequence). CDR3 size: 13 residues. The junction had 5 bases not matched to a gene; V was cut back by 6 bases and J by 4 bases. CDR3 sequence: CASSPTGTYGYTF. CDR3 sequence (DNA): TGTGCCAGCAGCCCGACAGGGACCTATGGCTACACCTTC.

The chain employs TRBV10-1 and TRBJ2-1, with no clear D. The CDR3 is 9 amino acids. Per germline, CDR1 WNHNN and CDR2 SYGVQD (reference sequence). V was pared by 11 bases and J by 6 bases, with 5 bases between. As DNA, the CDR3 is TGCGCCCCCCTCAATGAGCAGTTCTTC. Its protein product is CAPLNEQFF.

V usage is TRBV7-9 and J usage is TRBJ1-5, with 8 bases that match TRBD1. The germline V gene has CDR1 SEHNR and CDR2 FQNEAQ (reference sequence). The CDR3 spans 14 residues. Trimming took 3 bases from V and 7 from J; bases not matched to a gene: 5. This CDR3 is CASSFGQGGQPQHF. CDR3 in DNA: TGTGCCAGCAGCTTTGGACAGGGTGGGCAGCCCCAGCATTTT.

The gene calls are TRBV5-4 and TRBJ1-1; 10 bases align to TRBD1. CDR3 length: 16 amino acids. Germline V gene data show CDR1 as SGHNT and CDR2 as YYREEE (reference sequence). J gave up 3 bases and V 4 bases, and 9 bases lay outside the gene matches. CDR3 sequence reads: CASSLAPGTGDTEAFF. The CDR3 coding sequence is TGTGCCAGCAGCCTTGCCCCCGGGACAGGGGACACTGAAGCTTTCTTT.

CDR3 sequence: CASGGTGYTEAFF. CDR3 sequence (DNA): TGTGCCAGCGGCGGGACAGGGTACACTGAAGCTTTCTTT. The chain uses TRBV2 and TRBJ1-1; TRBD1 matches at 9 bases. The CDR3 length is 13 residues. Unmatched junction bases numbered 4, after V lost 8 bases and J lost 3 bases. The germline CDR1 and CDR2 sequences are SNHLY and FYNNEI.

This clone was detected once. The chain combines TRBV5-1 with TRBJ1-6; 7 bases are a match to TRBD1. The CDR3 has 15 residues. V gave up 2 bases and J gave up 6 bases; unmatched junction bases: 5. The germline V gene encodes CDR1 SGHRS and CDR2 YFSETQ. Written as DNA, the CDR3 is TGCGCCAGCAGCTTCGCACAGGGGCTTAATTCACCCCTCCACTTT. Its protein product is CASSFAQGLNSPLHF.

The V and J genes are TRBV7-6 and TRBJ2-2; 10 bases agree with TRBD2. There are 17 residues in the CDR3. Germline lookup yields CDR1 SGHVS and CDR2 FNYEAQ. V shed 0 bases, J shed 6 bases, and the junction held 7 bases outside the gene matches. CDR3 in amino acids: CASSLARGLADSGELFF. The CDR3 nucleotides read TGTGCCAGCAGCTTAGCGCGAGGACTAGCGGACTCCGGGGAGCTGTTTTTT.

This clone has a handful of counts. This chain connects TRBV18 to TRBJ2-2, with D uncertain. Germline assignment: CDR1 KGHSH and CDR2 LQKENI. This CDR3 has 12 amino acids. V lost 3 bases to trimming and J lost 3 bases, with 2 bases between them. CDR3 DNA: TGTGCCAGCTCACCGGACACCGGGGAGCTGTTTTTT. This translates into CASSPDTGELFF. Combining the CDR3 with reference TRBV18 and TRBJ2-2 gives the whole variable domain NAGVMQNPRHLVRRRGQEARLRCSPMKGHSHVYWYRQLPEEGLKFMVYLQKENIIDESGMPKERFSAEFPKEGPSILRIQQVVRGDSAAYFCASSPDTGELFFGEGSRLTVL.

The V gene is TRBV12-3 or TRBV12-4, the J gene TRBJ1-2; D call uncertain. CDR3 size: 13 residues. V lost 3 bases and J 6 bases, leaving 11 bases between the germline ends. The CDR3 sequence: CASSFRGYNGYTF. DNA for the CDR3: TGTGCCAGCAGTTTCAGAGGGTACAATGGCTACACCTTC.

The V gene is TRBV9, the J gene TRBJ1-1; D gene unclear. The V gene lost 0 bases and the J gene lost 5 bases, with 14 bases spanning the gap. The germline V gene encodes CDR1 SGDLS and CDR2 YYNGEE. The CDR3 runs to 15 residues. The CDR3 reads CASSVVVGMITEAFF. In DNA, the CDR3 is TGTGCCAGCAGCGTAGTTGTAGGTATGATAACTGAAGCTTTCTTT.

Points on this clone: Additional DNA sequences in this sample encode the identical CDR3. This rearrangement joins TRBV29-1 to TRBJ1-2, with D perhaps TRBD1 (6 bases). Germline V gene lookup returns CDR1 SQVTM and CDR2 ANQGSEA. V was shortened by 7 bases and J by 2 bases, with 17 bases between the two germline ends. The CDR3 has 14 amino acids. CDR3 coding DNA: TGCAGCGACCTTGGACAGCTACCGAACTATGGCTACACCTTC. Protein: CSDLGQLPNYGYTF.

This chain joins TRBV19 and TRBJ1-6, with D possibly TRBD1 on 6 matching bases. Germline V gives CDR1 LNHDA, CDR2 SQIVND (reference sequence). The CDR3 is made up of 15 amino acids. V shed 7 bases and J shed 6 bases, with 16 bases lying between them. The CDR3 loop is CASTERDKINSPLHF. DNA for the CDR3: TGTGCCAGTACTGAAAGGGACAAGATTAATTCACCCCTCCACTTT.

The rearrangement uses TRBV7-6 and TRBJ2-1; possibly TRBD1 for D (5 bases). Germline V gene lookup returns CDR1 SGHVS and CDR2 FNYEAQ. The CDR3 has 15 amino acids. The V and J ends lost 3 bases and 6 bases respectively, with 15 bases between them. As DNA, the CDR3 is TGTGCCAGCAGCTTCCAGGGTTGGGGTACCAATGAGCAGTTCTTC. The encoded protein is CASSFQGWGTNEQFF.

For the CDR3, the DNA is TGTGCCAGCAGCCAAGATACCAGGTCTGACTCCTATAATTCACCCCTCCACTTT. It specifies CASSQDTRSDSYNSPLHF. The chain combines TRBV4-2 with TRBJ1-6; D is undetermined. Trimming stripped 0 bases from V and 0 bases from J, with 12 bases between. CDR3 length equals 18 residues. Looked up from germline, CDR1 is LGHNA and CDR2 is YNFKEQ.